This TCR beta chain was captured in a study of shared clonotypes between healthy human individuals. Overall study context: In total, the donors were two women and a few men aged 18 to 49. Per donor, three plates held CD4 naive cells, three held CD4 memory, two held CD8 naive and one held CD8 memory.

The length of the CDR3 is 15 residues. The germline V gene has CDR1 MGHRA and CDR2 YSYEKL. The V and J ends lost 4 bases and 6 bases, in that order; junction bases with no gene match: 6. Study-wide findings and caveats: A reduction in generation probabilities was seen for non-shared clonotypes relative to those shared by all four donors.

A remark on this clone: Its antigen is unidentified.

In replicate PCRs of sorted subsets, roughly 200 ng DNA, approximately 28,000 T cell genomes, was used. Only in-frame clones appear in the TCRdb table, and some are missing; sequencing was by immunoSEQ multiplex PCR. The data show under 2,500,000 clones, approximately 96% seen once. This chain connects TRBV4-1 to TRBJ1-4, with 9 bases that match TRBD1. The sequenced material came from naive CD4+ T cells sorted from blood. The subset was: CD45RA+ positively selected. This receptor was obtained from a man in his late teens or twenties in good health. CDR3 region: CASSPSDRGDEKLFF. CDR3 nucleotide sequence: TGCGCCAGCAGCCCTTCCGACAGGGGGGATGAAAAACTGTTTTTT.